One sample yielded the 25 T cell receptor beta chains listed below, sequenced in a study of shared clonotypes between healthy human individuals. This table comes from immunoSEQ multiplex PCR, and its TCRdb copy is limited to in-frame clones, with some not included. The sample lists some 2.1 million clones; 93% were seen once. Naivety among CD8 cells was defined by CD45RO negativity and positive CCR7 selection, thereby excluding terminally differentiated effector memory CD45RA+ cells. Sequencing was performed on naive CD8+ T cells from PBMCs. These receptors came from a man in his late teens or twenties in good health. Some clones in this sample may be carry-over from other donors' samples.

A single count supports this clone. This rearrangement joins TRBV4-3 to TRBJ1-4; D remains ambiguous. The CDR3 has 14 amino acids. CDR1 and CDR2 (germline): LGHNA, YSLEER. Trimming cost V 1 base and J 8 bases, with 11 bases left between them. The CDR3, as DNA: TGCGCCAGCAGCCAAGGGGAAGGACTCGAAAAACTGTTTTTT. Its protein is CASSQGEGLEKLFF.

The CDR3 here is CASSVAVDRGMNTEAFF. The CDR3 DNA reads TGTGCCAGCAGCGTAGCTGTTGACAGGGGGATGAACACTGAAGCTTTCTTT. The genes are TRBV9 and TRBJ1-1; TRBD1 matches at 9 bases. V lost 0 bases and J lost 0; bases outside the gene matches: 6. CDR1 is SGDLS, CDR2 YYNGEE, per germline. The CDR3 runs to 17 residues.

The V call is TRBV19, the J call TRBJ2-2, with 8 nucleotides matching TRBD1. This CDR3 is built from 16 residues. Germline CDR1 is LNHDA and CDR2 is SQIVND (reference sequence). V shed 9 bases, J shed 1 base, and the junction held 10 bases outside the gene matches. Here the CDR3 DNA reads TGTGCCAGCCTGAAATCCGGGACAGGGAACACCGGGGAGCTGTTTTTT. This translates into CASLKSGTGNTGELFF.

This chain links TRBV11-3 with TRBJ2-1; the D gene is possibly TRBD2 (6 bases). Trimming took off 5 bases at V and 15 bases at J, with 17 bases between the two ends. Germline assignment: CDR1 SGHNT and CDR2 YENEEA. The CDR3 sequence is 12 residues long. CDR3 in amino acids: CASSSRGGPVFF. CDR3 DNA sequence: TGTGCCAGCAGCAGTAGAGGAGGGCCGGTGTTCTTC.

The chain uses TRBV28 and TRBJ1-4, with D possibly being TRBD1 (6 bases). The germline CDR1 and CDR2 sequences are MDHEN and SYDVKM. The CDR3 spans 14 residues. Trimming shortened V by 6 bases and J by 3 bases, and 11 bases separated the two germline ends. This CDR3 reads CASRTRTANEKLFF. The CDR3 DNA follows: TGTGCCAGCAGAACTCGGACAGCTAATGAAAAACTGTTTTTT.

This rearrangement joins TRBV4-1 to TRBJ1-1, with D uncertain. V was clipped by 5 bases and J by 1 base, with 11 bases between them. The length of the CDR3 is 14 residues. Germline V gives CDR1 MGHRA, CDR2 YSYEKL. CDR3 amino acids: CASSERTPNTEAFF. As DNA, the CDR3 is TGCGCCAGCAGCGAAAGGACGCCGAACACTGAAGCTTTCTTT.

As to this clone: The same CDR3 arises from other DNA sequences in this sample as well. The chain combines TRBV6-1 with TRBJ2-1; D is undetermined. V gave up 6 bases and J gave up 2 bases, with 8 bases separating them. There are 13 residues in the CDR3. Germline V CDR1 and CDR2: MNHNS, SASEGT. DNA for the CDR3: TGTGCCAGCAGAGATGGAACCTACAATGAGCAGTTCTTC. Residues: CASRDGTYNEQFF.

The chain is built from TRBV19 and TRBJ1-4, with D possibly matching TRBD1 (5 bases). V lost 6 bases to trimming and J lost 3 bases, with 26 bases between them. The CDR3 loop spans 19 amino acids. Germline V gives CDR1 LNHDA, CDR2 SQIVND (reference sequence). The CDR3 region is CASSFIRRMDLQANEKLFF. Written as DNA, the CDR3 is TGTGCCAGTAGCTTTATAAGACGGATGGACCTACAGGCTAATGAAAAACTGTTTTTT. Supplemented by reference TRBV19 and TRBJ1-4, the full variable domain reads DGGITQSPKYLFRKEGQNVTLSCEQNLNHDAMYWYRQDPGQGLRLIYYSQIVNDFQKGDIAEGYSVSREKKESFPLTVTSAQKNPTAFYLCASSFIRRMDLQANEKLFFGSGTQLSVL.

The V gene is TRBV19, the J gene TRBJ2-7; tentative D call: TRBD2 (5 bases). V was shortened by 1 base and J by 1 base, with 11 bases between the two germline ends. The germline gives CDR1 LNHDA, CDR2 SQIVND (reference sequence). The CDR3 contains 15 residues. The CDR3 DNA follows: TGTGCCAGTAGTATAGCCGGGGAGACTTCCTACGAGCAGTACTTC. Amino acid sequence: CASSIAGETSYEQYF.

The chain combines TRBV28 with TRBJ2-5, with D perhaps TRBD2 (6 bases). The CDR3 extends over 14 amino acids. CDR1 is MDHEN and CDR2 is SYDVKM in the germline V gene. Between the trimmed V and J ends, which lost 5 bases and 4 bases, there was a span of 14 bases. DNA of the CDR3: TGTGCCAGCAGTCAAACCGGGAGACGAGAGACCCAGTACTTC. It is translated as CASSQTGRRETQYF.

With respect to this clone: Other nucleotide sequences in the sample specify the same CDR3. The chain has TRBV7-9 and TRBJ2-7; a weak D match, TRBD1 (6 bases). This CDR3 has 12 residues. Germline assignment: CDR1 SEHNR and CDR2 FQNEAQ (reference sequence). V gave up 1 base and J gave up 6 bases, with 7 bases separating them. CDR3 protein: CASSLGRGEQYF. The CDR3 DNA sequence: TGTGCCAGCAGCTTAGGCAGGGGCGAGCAGTACTTC.

The V call is TRBV29-1, the J call TRBJ2-1; the D is unclear. There are 15 residues in the CDR3. CDR1 is SQVTM, CDR2 ANQGSEA, per germline. V was shortened by 4 bases and J by 2 bases, with 15 bases between the two germline ends. The CDR3 DNA is TGCAGCGTTGTGGTGGTTGGCGCCACCTACAATGAGCAGTTCTTC. This encodes CSVVVVGATYNEQFF.

A word on this clone: The identical CDR3 is also encoded by other nucleotide sequences in the sample. The rearrangement links TRBV7-8 to TRBJ2-7; 8 bases are a match to TRBD2. This CDR3 spans 14 amino acids. The V and J ends lost 3 bases and 4 bases, in that order; junction bases with no gene match: 5. Germline V gene data show CDR1 as SGHVS and CDR2 as FQNEAQ. In nucleotides, the CDR3 is TGTGCCAGCAGCTTGACGGGACTAGGGTACGAGCAGTACTTC. As protein: CASSLTGLGYEQYF.

This chain connects TRBV29-1 to TRBJ2-1; 8 positions match TRBD2. V lost 7 bases to trimming and J lost 9 bases; unmatched junction nucleotides: 17. The CDR3 consists of 15 residues. Germline-derived CDR1 and CDR2 are SQVTM and ANQGSEA. DNA of the CDR3: TGCAGCGCTGCCCCAGGGAGCGGGAGAGACAGTGAGCAGTTCTTC. It encodes CSAAPGSGRDSEQFF.

The CDR3 coding sequence is TGTGCCAGCAGCTTTGAACAGGGGATGAACTATGGCTACACCTTC. Protein: CASSFEQGMNYGYTF. This chain connects TRBV11-2 to TRBJ1-2; 7 bases align to TRBD1. Losses at the gene ends were 3 bases for V and 2 bases for J; bases not matched to a gene: 6. Per the germline V gene, CDR1 is SGHAT and CDR2 is FQNNGV. The CDR3 runs 15 residues. Variable domain in full (rest from reference TRBV11-2 and TRBJ1-2): EAGVAQSPRYKIIEKRQSVAFWCNPISGHATLYWYQQILGQGPKLLIQFQNNGVVDDSQLPKDRFSAERLKGVDSTLKIQPAKLEDSAVYLCASSFEQGMNYGYTFGSGTRLTVV.

The CDR3 is CAWSDGGPMNTEAFF. For the CDR3, the DNA is TGTGCCTGGAGTGACGGGGGACCGATGAACACTGAAGCTTTCTTT. The chain carries TRBV30 and TRBJ1-1; D might be TRBD1 (5 bases). Trimming left V 1 base short and J 0 bases short, with 12 bases between. The CDR3 spans 15 residues. The germline V gene encodes CDR1 GTSNPN and CDR2 SVGIG (reference sequence).

The gene calls are TRBV29-1 and TRBJ2-5; D assignment may be TRBD1 or TRBD2 (5 bases each). Judging by the DNA end, TRBJ2-7 fits better; the J call may be wrong. CDR1 is SQVTM and CDR2 is ANQGSEA in the germline V gene. The CDR3 loop spans 14 amino acids. CDR3 loop: CSVEYPGTRYEQYF. CDR3 sequence (DNA): TGCAGCGTTGAATACCCGGGGACCCGCTACGAGCAGTACTTC.

Turning to this clone: The same CDR3 is also encoded by other DNA sequences in this sample. The chain is built from TRBV27 and TRBJ2-1; the D call may be TRBD1 or TRBD2 (5 bases each). The CDR3 covers 16 residues. In germline, CDR1 is MNHEY, CDR2 SMNVEV (reference sequence). The V end was cut by 0 bases, the J end by 0 bases, with 9 bases between. Here the CDR3 DNA reads TGTGCCAGCAGTTTATCGGGACGGAGCTCCTACAATGAGCAGTTCTTC. Translation gives CASSLSGRSSYNEQFF.

This chain's CDR3 is CASSDRPGNEQFF. As DNA, the CDR3 is TGTGCCAGCAGTGATAGGCCCGGCAATGAGCAGTTCTTC. The chain recombines TRBV6-1 with TRBJ2-1; D not certain. Germline V CDR1 and CDR2: MNHNS, SASEGT. The germline V and J ends were trimmed by 3 bases and 6 bases, with 9 bases remaining between them. This CDR3 has 13 residues.

The chain links TRBV28 to TRBJ2-7, with TRBD2 matching over 14 bases. The V and J ends lost 3 bases and 3 bases, in that order; junction bases with no gene match: 7. This CDR3 spans 17 amino acids. Germline CDR1 MDHEN, CDR2 SYDVKM. CDR3 sequence reads: CASSFRGLAGARYEQYF. For the CDR3, the DNA is TGTGCCAGCAGTTTCCGGGGACTAGCGGGGGCCCGCTACGAGCAGTACTTC.

V gene TRBV21-1 combines with J gene TRBJ1-5. TRBV21-1 is a pseudogene. This CDR3 comprises 15 residues. CDR3 residues: CASSKVARSNQPQHF. The CDR3 DNA follows: TGTGCCAGCAGCAAAGTCGCCCGGTCCAATCAGCCCCAGCATTTT.

The genes are TRBV10-1 and TRBJ2-1; D unresolved. The V and J ends lost 2 bases and 6 bases respectively, with 8 bases between them. The CDR3 is made up of 13 amino acids. Germline CDR1 WNHNN, CDR2 SYGVQD (reference sequence). The CDR3 spells CASSEVPSNEQFF. In DNA form, the CDR3 reads TGCGCCAGCAGTGAGGTGCCTAGCAATGAGCAGTTCTTC.

In its sample, this clone was seen once. The identical CDR3 is also encoded by other nucleotide sequences in the sample. The rearrangement joins TRBV28 to TRBJ2-7; possibly TRBD1 for D (6 bases). V lost 2 bases and J 2 bases, leaving 10 bases between the germline ends. CDR3 length: 14 residues. Germline CDR1 and CDR2: MDHEN and SYDVKM. CDR3 sequence reads: CASSLTGQPYEQYF. For the CDR3, the DNA is TGTGCCAGCAGTTTAACCGGACAGCCCTACGAGCAGTACTTC.

V gene TRBV7-9 combines with J gene TRBJ2-1; no definite D call. Deletions cut 0 bases from V and 0 bases from J, with 6 bases between. From germline, CDR1 is SEHNR and CDR2 FQNEAQ (reference sequence). The CDR3 has 15 amino acids. Written as DNA, the CDR3 is TGTGCCAGCAGCTTAGCGATAAGCTCCTACAATGAGCAGTTCTTC. Translating it yields CASSLAISSYNEQFF.

The CDR3 loop reads CASSYSNRASKPYEQYF. The CDR3 DNA is TGTGCCAGCAGTTATTCGAACCGGGCCTCAAAACCCTACGAGCAGTACTTC. The gene calls are TRBV6-9 and TRBJ2-7; D uncertain. Germline-derived CDR1 and CDR2 are MNHGY and SVAAGI. V was pared by 0 bases and J by 2 bases, with 17 bases between. The CDR3 totals 17 residues.